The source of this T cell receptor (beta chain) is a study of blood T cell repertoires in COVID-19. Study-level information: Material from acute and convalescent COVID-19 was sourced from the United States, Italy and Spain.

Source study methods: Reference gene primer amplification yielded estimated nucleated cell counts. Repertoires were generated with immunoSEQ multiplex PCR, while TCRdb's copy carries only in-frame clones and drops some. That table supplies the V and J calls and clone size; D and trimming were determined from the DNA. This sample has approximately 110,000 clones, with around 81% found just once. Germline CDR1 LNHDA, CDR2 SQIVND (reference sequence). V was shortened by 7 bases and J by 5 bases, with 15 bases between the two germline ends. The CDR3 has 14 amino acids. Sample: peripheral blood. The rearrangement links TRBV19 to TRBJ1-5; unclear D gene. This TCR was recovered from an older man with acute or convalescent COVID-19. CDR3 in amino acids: CASTSRGGYQPQHF. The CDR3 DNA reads TGTGCCAGTACCTCCCGGGGAGGATATCAGCCCCAGCATTTT.